The 4 T cell receptor beta chains reported below all come from one sample, sequenced in a study of monozygotic twins with inflammatory bowel disease. Using the 5' RACE reads, TCRdb records one entry per CDR3 protein without DNA. This table holds fewer than 350,000 distinct CDR3 sequences. The sequenced sample was blood. Every receptor here comes from a human donor with ulcerative colitis or Crohn's disease, or a healthy co-twin of an affected twin (not recorded which).

CDR3 loop: CASSLGASGETQYF. This chain connects TRBV7-2 to TRBJ2-5; absent DNA, TCRdb's TRBD2 call cannot be checked. The germline V gene encodes CDR1 SGHTA and CDR2 FQGNSA. This CDR3 comprises 14 residues.

V is TRBV27 and J is TRBJ2-7; TCRdb selects TRBD1, and the lack of DNA leaves this call unchecked. CDR3 length: 13 residues. Germline V gene lookup returns CDR1 MNHEY and CDR2 SMNVEV (reference sequence). The CDR3 sequence is CASSPGGFYEQYF.

The rearrangement uses TRBV12-3 or TRBV12-4 and TRBJ2-5; checking the TCRdb D call of TRBD2 is not possible without DNA. The CDR3 contains 15 residues. The CDR3 region is CASSPPLAPGETQYF.

This chain uses TRBV7-9 with TRBJ2-6. The CDR3 has 14 amino acids. Germline lookup yields CDR1 SEHNR and CDR2 FQNEAQ (reference sequence). The CDR3: CASRMVGGANVLTF.